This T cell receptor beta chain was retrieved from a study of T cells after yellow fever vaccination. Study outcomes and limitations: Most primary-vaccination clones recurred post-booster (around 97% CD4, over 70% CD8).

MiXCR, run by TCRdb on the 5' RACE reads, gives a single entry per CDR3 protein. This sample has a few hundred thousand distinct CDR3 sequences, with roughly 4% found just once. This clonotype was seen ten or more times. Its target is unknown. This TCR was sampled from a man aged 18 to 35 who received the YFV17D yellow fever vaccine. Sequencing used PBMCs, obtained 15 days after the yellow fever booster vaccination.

Here the CDR3 reads CASSHGPGQRDQPQHF. The DNA of the CDR3 is TGCGCCAGCAGCCATGGTCCGGGACAGCGCGATCAGCCCCAGCATTTT. The genes are TRBV4-1 and TRBJ1-5; 7 bases align to TRBD1. The V gene's germline CDR1 is MGHRA and CDR2 YSYEKL. The CDR3 covers 16 residues. The ends lost 3 bases at V and 5 bases at J; junction bases unmatched: 10.